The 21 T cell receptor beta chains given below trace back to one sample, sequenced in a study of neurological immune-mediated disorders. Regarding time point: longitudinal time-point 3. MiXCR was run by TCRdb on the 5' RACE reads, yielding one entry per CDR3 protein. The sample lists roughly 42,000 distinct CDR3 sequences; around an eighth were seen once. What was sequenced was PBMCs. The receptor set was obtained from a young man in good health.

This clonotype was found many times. CDR3 nucleotides: TGCGCCAGCAGCTTGGGGGAGGCGACGGTCGCCAATTCACCCCTCCACTTT. Encoded protein: CASSLGEATVANSPLHF. The chain combines TRBV5-1 with TRBJ1-6, with no clear D. The CDR3 is 17 amino acids. Trimming shortened V by 0 bases and J by 7 bases, and 17 bases separated the two germline ends. Looked up from germline, CDR1 is SGHRS and CDR2 is YFSETQ.

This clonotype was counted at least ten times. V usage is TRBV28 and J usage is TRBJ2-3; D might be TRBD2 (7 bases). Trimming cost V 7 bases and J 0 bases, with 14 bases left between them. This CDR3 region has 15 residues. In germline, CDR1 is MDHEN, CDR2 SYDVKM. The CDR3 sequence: CASTIGGGSTDTQYF. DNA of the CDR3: TGTGCCAGCACCATAGGGGGGGGAAGCACAGATACGCAGTATTTT.

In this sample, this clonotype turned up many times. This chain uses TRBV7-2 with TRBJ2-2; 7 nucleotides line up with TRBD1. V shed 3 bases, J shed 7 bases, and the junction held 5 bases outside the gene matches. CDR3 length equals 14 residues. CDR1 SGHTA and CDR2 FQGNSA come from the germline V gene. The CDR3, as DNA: TGTGCCAGCAGCTTCGACAGGGCAGTCGGGGAGCTGTTTTTT. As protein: CASSFDRAVGELFF.

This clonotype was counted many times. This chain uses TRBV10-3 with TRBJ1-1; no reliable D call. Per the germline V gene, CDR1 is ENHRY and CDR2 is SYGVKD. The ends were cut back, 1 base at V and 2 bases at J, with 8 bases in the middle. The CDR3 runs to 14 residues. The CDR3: CAISEFVGNTEAFF. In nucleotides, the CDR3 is TGTGCCATCAGTGAGTTTGTGGGTAACACTGAAGCTTTCTTT.

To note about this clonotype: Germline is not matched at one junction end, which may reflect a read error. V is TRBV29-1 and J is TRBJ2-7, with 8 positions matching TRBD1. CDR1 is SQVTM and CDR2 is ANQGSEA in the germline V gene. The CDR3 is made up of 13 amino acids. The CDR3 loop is CRVEVPTGDEQYF. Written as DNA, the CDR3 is TGCAGAGTTGAAGTGCCGACAGGGGACGAGCAGTACTTC.

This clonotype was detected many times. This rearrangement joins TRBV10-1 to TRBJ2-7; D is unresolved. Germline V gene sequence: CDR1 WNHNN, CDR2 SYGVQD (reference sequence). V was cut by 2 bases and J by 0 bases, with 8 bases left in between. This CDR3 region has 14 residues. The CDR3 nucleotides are TGCGCCAGCAGTGAGCTCAGAAGCTCCTACGAGCAGTACTTC. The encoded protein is CASSELRSSYEQYF.

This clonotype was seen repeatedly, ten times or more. CDR3 bases: TGTGCCAGCAGCTATAAGGTGGGGACAGGGAAGACCGGGGAGCTGTTTTTT. As protein: CASSYKVGTGKTGELFF. The genes are TRBV27 and TRBJ2-2, with TRBD1 matching over 9 bases. Per germline, CDR1 MNHEY and CDR2 SMNVEV (reference sequence). The CDR3 sequence is 17 residues long. The V gene end was trimmed by 6 bases and the J gene end by 5 bases; junction bases not matched to a gene: 13.

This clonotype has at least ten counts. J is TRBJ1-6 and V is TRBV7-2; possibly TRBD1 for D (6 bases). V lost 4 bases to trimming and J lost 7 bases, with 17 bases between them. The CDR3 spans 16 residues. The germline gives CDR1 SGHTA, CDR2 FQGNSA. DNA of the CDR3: TGTGCCAGCAGCTACCCCGGAGGGGGGTGGAATTCACCCCTCCACTTT. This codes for CASSYPGGGWNSPLHF. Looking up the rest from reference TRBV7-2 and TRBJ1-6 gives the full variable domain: GAGVSQSPSNKVTEKGKDVELRCDPISGHTALYWYRQSLGQGLEFLIYFQGNSAPDKSGLPSDRFSAERTGGSVSTLTIQRTQQEDSAVYLCASSYPGGGWNSPLHFGNGTRLTVT.

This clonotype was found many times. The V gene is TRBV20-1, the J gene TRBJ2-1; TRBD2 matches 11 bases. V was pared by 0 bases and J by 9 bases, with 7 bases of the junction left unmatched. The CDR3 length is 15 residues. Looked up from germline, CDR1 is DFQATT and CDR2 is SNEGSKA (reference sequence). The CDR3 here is CSARDPSGRKSEQFF. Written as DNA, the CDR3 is TGCAGTGCTAGAGATCCTAGCGGGAGGAAGTCTGAGCAGTTCTTC.

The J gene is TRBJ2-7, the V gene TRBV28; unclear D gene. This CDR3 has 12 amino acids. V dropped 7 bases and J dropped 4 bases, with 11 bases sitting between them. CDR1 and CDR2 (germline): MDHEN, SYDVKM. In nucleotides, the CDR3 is TGTGCCAGCAACACAGCTTTGTACGAGCAGTACTTC. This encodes CASNTALYEQYF.

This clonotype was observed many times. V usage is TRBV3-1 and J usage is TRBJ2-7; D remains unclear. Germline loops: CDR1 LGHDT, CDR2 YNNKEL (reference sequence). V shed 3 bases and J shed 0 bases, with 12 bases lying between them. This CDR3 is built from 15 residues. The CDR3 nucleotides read TGTGCCAGCAGCCAGGGCGCCCAGAGCTCCTACGAGCAGTACTTC. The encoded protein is CASSQGAQSSYEQYF.

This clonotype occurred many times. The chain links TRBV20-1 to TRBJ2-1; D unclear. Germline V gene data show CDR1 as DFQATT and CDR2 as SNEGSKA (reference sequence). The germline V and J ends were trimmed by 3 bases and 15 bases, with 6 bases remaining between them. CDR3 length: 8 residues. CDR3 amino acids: CSASKGFF. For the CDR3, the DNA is TGCAGTGCTAGCAAGGGGTTCTTC.

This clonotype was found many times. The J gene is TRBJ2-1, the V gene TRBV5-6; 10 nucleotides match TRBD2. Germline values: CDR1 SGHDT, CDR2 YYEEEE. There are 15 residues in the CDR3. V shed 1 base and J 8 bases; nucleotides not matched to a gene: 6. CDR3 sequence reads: CASSLLAGDLHEQFF. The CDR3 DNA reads TGTGCCAGCAGCTTGCTAGCGGGAGATCTTCATGAGCAGTTCTTC.

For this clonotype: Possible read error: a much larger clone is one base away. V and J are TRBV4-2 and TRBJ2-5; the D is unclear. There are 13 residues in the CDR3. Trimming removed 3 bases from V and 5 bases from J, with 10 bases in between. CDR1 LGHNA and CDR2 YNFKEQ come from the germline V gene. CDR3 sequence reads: CASSHDLGETQYF. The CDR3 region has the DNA TGTGCCAGCAGCCACGATCTGGGGGAGACCCAGTACTTC.

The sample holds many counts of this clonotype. CDR3 amino acids: CASPPSGTLRSNQPQHF. The CDR3 DNA is TGTGCCAGCCCTCCTTCCGGGACGCTGAGGAGCAATCAGCCCCAGCATTTT. The V gene is TRBV28, the J gene TRBJ1-5; D possibly corresponds to TRBD1 (5 bases). With 8 bases removed from V and 1 base from J, the gap between germline ends came to 21 bases. The germline gives CDR1 MDHEN, CDR2 SYDVKM. The CDR3 consists of 17 residues. The variable domain in full, with the rest retrieved from reference TRBV28 and TRBJ1-5, is DVKVTQSSRYLVKRTGEKVFLECVQDMDHENMFWYRQDPGLGLRLIYFSYDVKMKEKGDIPEGYSVSREKKERFSLILESASTNQTSMYLCASPPSGTLRSNQPQHFGDGTRLSIL.

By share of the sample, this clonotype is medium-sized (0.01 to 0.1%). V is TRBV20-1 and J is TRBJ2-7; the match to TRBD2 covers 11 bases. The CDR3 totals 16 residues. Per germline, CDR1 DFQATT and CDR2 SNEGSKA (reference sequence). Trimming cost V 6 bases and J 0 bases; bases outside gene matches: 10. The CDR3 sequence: CSAQGRTSGFSYEQYF. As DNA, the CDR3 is TGCAGTGCCCAAGGTCGGACTAGCGGGTTCTCCTACGAGCAGTACTTC.

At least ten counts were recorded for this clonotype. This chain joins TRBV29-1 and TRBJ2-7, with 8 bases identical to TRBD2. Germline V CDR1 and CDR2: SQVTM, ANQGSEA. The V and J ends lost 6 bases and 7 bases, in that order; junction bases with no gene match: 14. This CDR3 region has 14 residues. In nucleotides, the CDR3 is TGCAGCGTAAATACTGCGGGAGGACCCTGGGAGCAGTACTTC. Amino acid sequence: CSVNTAGGPWEQYF.

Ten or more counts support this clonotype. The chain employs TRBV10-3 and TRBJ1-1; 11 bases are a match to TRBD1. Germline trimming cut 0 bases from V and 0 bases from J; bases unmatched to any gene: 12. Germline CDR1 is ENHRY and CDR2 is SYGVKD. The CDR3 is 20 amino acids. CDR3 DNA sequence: TGTGCCATCAGTGAGTCGCCGGGACAGGGGGTACGCCCCATGAACACTGAAGCTTTCTTT. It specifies CAISESPGQGVRPMNTEAFF.

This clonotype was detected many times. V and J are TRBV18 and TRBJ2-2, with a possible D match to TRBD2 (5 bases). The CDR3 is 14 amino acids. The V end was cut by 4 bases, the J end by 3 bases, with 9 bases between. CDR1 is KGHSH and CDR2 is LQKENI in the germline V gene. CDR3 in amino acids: CASSLPADTGELFF. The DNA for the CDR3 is TGTGCCAGCTCACTACCAGCGGACACCGGGGAGCTGTTTTTT.

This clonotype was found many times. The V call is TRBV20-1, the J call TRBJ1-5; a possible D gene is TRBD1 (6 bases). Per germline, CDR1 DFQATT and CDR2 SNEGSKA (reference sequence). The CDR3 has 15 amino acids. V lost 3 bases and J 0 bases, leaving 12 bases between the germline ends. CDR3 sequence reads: CSASHRGSSNQPQHF. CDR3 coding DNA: TGCAGTGCTAGTCATAGGGGGAGTAGCAATCAGCCCCAGCATTTT.

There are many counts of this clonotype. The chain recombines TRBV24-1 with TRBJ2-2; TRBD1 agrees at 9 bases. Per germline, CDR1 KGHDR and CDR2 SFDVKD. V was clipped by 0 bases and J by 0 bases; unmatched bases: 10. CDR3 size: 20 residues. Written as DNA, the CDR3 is TGTGCCACCAGTGATTTGCGGGGGGACAGGGCCTCCTCGAACACCGGGGAGCTGTTTTTT. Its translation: CATSDLRGDRASSNTGELFF.